A single sample gave rise to the 7 T cell receptor beta chains below, sequenced in a study of blood T cell repertoires in COVID-19. Only in-frame clones appear in the TCRdb table, and some are missing; sequencing was by immunoSEQ multiplex PCR. The sample has around 95,000 clones; roughly 79% are singletons. Sequenced input: peripheral blood. These receptors were collected from a man between 70 and 80 years old with active or convalescent COVID-19.

The rearrangement links TRBV11-1 to TRBJ1-1; D might be TRBD1 (6 bases). The CDR3 consists of 14 residues. Germline assignment: CDR1 SGHAT and CDR2 FQDESV (reference sequence). With 3 bases removed from V and 7 bases from J, the gap between germline ends came to 15 bases. As DNA, the CDR3 is TGTGCCAGCAGCTTTATCTTGGGGGCGAGTGAAGCTTTCTTT. It translates to CASSFILGASEAFF.

The chain links TRBV19 to TRBJ1-1; 7 nucleotides line up with TRBD1. V dropped 6 bases and J dropped 5; count of bases not matched to a gene: 9. Germline CDR1 is LNHDA and CDR2 is SQIVND (reference sequence). The CDR3 is made up of 14 amino acids. CDR3 residues: CASRHGQEGTEAFF. The CDR3 DNA reads TGTGCCAGTAGACACGGACAGGAGGGGACTGAAGCTTTCTTT. The whole variable domain, remainder taken from reference TRBV19 and TRBJ1-1, is DGGITQSPKYLFRKEGQNVTLSCEQNLNHDAMYWYRQDPGQGLRLIYYSQIVNDFQKGDIAEGYSVSREKKESFPLTVTSAQKNPTAFYLCASRHGQEGTEAFFGQGTRLTVV.

This clone was seen a few times. The CDR3 DNA sequence: TGTGCCAGCGAGGGCGAGGAACAGCCCCAGCATTTT. This sequence encodes CASEGEEQPQHF. This chain connects TRBV2 to TRBJ1-5, with D uncertain. Germline lookup yields CDR1 SNHLY and CDR2 FYNNEI. Trimming cost V 8 bases and J 7 bases, with 12 bases left between them. The length of the CDR3 is 12 residues.

This clone is medium-sized in the sample. This chain uses TRBV6-5 with TRBJ2-2, with D possibly matching TRBD1 (6 bases). Trimming left V 9 bases short and J 0 bases short, with 11 bases between. This CDR3 comprises 14 residues. In germline, CDR1 is MNHEY, CDR2 SVGAGI. In nucleotides, the CDR3 is TGTGCCAGTAGGGGGAGTACGAACACCGGGGAGCTGTTTTTT. Protein: CASRGSTNTGELFF.

This clone appeared a few times. This chain connects TRBV30 to TRBJ1-3, with unresolved D. Trimming shortened V by 2 bases and J by 1 base, and 6 bases separated the two germline ends. CDR1 is GTSNPN and CDR2 is SVGIG in the germline V gene (reference sequence). The CDR3 totals 13 residues. The CDR3 region has the DNA TGTGCCTGGAGTTTACAGTCTGGAAACACCATATATTTT. Translation: CAWSLQSGNTIYF.

Ten or more counts support this clone. The J gene is TRBJ2-5, the V gene TRBV19; a possible D gene is TRBD2 (6 bases). Per the germline V gene, CDR1 is LNHDA and CDR2 is SQIVND (reference sequence). The V gene lost 5 bases and the J gene lost 1 base, with 17 bases spanning the gap. The CDR3 consists of 16 residues. CDR3 in amino acids: CASSPRASVLQETQYF. CDR3 bases: TGTGCCAGTAGTCCCCGGGCTAGCGTTCTCCAAGAGACCCAGTACTTC.

This chain uses TRBV5-1 with TRBJ2-2; tentative D call: TRBD1 (5 bases). V lost 0 bases to trimming and J lost 6 bases, with 15 bases between them. This CDR3 is 16 amino acids long. The germline CDR1 and CDR2 sequences are SGHRS and YFSETQ. The CDR3 is CASSLDGGRVAGELFF. For the CDR3, the DNA is TGCGCCAGCAGCTTGGATGGTGGCAGGGTAGCCGGGGAGCTGTTTTTT.